This T cell receptor beta chain was recorded in a study of early T cells in non-severe SARS-CoV-2 infection. Many counts were recorded for this clonotype. The protocol attached unique molecular identifiers to individual cDNA molecules. TCRdb reprocessed the 5' RACE reads with MiXCR, giving one entry per CDR3 protein. Here the sample spans about 56,000 distinct CDR3 sequences, roughly a tenth being singletons. Sequencing was done on a sample of whole blood. The receptor was derived from an adult who was a healthcare worker with PCR-confirmed SARS-CoV-2 infection or an uninfected control (not recorded which).

The CDR3 DNA reads TGCGCCAGCAGCTTGGTTGCGGGAGGGCTATTCGAGCAGTTCTTC. It specifies CASSLVAGGLFEQFF. The chain has TRBV5-1 and TRBJ2-1; TRBD2 aligns across 9 bases. Germline trimming cut 0 bases from V and 10 bases from J; bases unmatched to any gene: 8. The V gene's germline CDR1 is SGHRS and CDR2 YFSETQ. This CDR3 contains 15 residues.